This T cell receptor (beta chain) was identified during a study of shared clonotypes between healthy human individuals (dated by TCRdb to the early 2020s). Notes on the research overall: The cohort included a few men and a couple of women between 18 and 49 years of age. Per donor, three plates each were used for CD4 naive and CD4 memory, two for CD8 naive, and one for CD8 memory. Blood TCR repertoires of several healthy adults were deeply sequenced to estimate repertoire size and the extent of clonotype sharing between individuals. Libraries were prepared and TCR repertoires were sequenced by different laboratories using diverse techniques, in order to increase sequencing depth and limit assay-specific biases. Leukapheresis yielded between about 0.85 and 9 billion PBMCs per donor. General conclusions and limits of the study: Compared with non-shared clonotypes, the clonotypes found in all four sorted-subset donors had higher generation probabilities. Pairwise subsampling indicated that sequencing depth was expected to affect the degree of clonotype sharing among donors. Incomplete sequencing was indicated by rarefaction of sorted-subset datasets, despite the large sequencing depth. Naive subsets generally had larger estimated clonotype richness than memory subsets. The genetic and exposure-history diversity represented was limited by the small number of donors. Sampling was restricted to blood, and TCR repertoires in tissues likely differ from the TCR repertoires found in blood. Sharing across a few donors was observed for around 5% of naive CD4, 3% to 4% of naive CD8, roughly 2.3% of memory CD4, and roughly 0.4% of memory CD8 clonotypes.

TCR CDR3 regions were amplified from genomic DNA by multiplex PCR using the deep immunoSEQ assay. Genomic DNA extracted from each cell subset was distributed evenly over all wells of several immunoSEQ 96-well plates, and each plate served as one replicate. For sorted subsets, 200 to 250 ng of genomic DNA, equivalent to around 30,000 T cell genomes, went into each replicate PCR. The purified libraries were quantified using a Qubit 3.0 fluorometer, sized with a Bioanalyzer 2100, and then quantified again using the KAPA Library Quantification kit. Every immunoSEQ 96-well plate was sequenced on a separate single-read 150-cycle Illumina NextSeq 550 flow cell. Under the source paper's analysis protocol: Because the immunoSEQ output included only junctional sequences and no quality scores, the filtering could not be the same as the filtering used for full-length reads. Sequences were annotated with PyIR, a Python wrapper for IgBLAST v1.9, and V/J genes and CDR3 were assigned using IMGT germline references. Reads with weak V/J assignments (E-value above 1e-6), missing CDR3, stop codons, out-of-frame junctions, or ambiguous translated residues were removed. A V3J clonotype was defined by an identical inferred V gene, J gene, and CDR3 amino acid sequence. To compute the percentage overlap between repertoires, the number of shared unique clonotypes was divided by the size of the smaller repertoire. Three approaches were used to assess repertoire richness: RTK rarefaction, the Chao1 estimator, and Recon v2.1 estimates of unobserved clonotypes. OLGA was used to compute generation probabilities for all TCRbeta clonotypes that the gDNA method yielded from a few donors. TCRdb stores this immuneACCESS table with in-frame sequences only. Part of the clones is absent; in the studies checked, under half of the shortfall reflects unresolved V genes, and no reason is known for the rest. V and J calls and clone size are as listed in that table; D and trimming were resolved from the DNA. The sample table shows approximately 2.4 million clones, and approximately 95% are seen once. The ten largest account for roughly 0.13% of the sample.

Donors were healthy HIV-negative adults with no recently reported acute infections or vaccinations. Only Caucasian adults living in Nashville, Tennessee, USA were represented among the donors. CD4+ T cells were enriched through magnetic negative selection, after which naive cells were positively selected on CD45RA and the remaining negative fraction served as the memory subset. Blood was collected by leukapheresis, and PBMCs were isolated by Ficoll-Histopaque density gradient centrifugation and then cryopreserved in liquid nitrogen vapor phase. Analytical flow cytometry was used to check the purity and quantity of each magnetically sorted T cell population. Each sorted fraction had its genomic DNA isolated and then quantified by UV absorbance on a Nanodrop 2000c. Per the germline V gene, MNHEY is the CDR1 and SVGAGI is the CDR2. V is clipped by 2 bases and J by 1 base, and the sequence between their germline boundaries is 11 bases long. The CDR3 measures 15 amino acids from cysteine to phenylalanine. CDR3 DNA only is kept here, 45 bases in frame from base 1.

Of note for this clone: Its binding antigen is unknown. Per-nucleotide qualities are absent, and no much larger clonotype sits a single base away.

Material for sequencing was naive CD4+ T cells sorted from blood. The cell subset or site label for this specimen denotes: CD45RA+ positively selected. This receptor was taken from a man aged 18 to 29 in good health. The V and J genes are TRBV6-5 and TRBJ1-2; a weak D assignment points to TRBD1 (6 bases agree). The bases read TGTGCCAGCAGTTACGGGGGGCCGCTTAACTATGGCTACACCTTC. This codes for CASSYGGPLNYGYTF.